The entry below describes one T cell receptor beta chain. The antigen is unknown. The junction departs from germline at one end; a sequencing error may be responsible. The data were taken from a study of naive and memory T cell subsets. Findings and caveats of the study: Over 95% of naive TCR sequences appeared only once after error correction, unlike memory subsets. TCR counts from RNA may reflect activation-linked expression changes. Possibly reflecting memory cells re-expressing CD45RA, a few larger clonotypes occurred in naive repertoires, especially CD8. Clonotypes here are unpaired alpha or beta chain sequences.

In germline, CDR1 is MDHEN, CDR2 SYDVKM. CDR3 length: 15 residues. An equimolar mix of two oligonucleotides served as the beta constant-region primer for TRBC1 and TRBC2. Ligated cDNA was amplified by four rounds of PCR with nested alpha and beta constant-region primers and SP2. TCRdb itself ran the UMI-ligation and nested PCR reads through MiXCR, one entry per CDR3 protein. The sample records over 130,000 distinct CDR3 sequences, under 25% being singletons. The genes are TRBV28 and TRBJ1-5; perhaps TRBD1 as D (6 bases). The sequencing input was naive CD8+ T cells from blood. The clonotype was recovered from a human donor in good health. CDR3 sequence: CASSLQGYSNQLQHF. Written as DNA, the CDR3 is TGTGCCAGCAGTTTACAGGGGTATAGCAATCAGCTCCAGCATTTT.